What follows describes a single T cell receptor beta chain. These data are taken from a study of T cells in Graves' hyperthyroidism and ophthalmopathy. The germline gives CDR1 MNHEY, CDR2 SVGEGT. V was trimmed by 6 bases and J by 1 base, leaving 13 bases between them. The length of the CDR3 is 14 residues. From RNA transcripts, TCR beta CDR3 regions were amplified. HTBI primers were employed in a first-round RT-PCR of the TCR CDR3. TCRdb reanalysed the multiplex PCR reads using MiXCR and keeps one entry per CDR3 protein. The sample has 250,000 to 300,000 distinct CDR3 sequences; roughly an eighth are singletons.

V and J are TRBV6-2 or TRBV6-3 and TRBJ2-7; perhaps D is TRBD1 or TRBD2 (5 bases each). Material: blood. The sequence was collected from a woman aged 40 to 49 with Graves' hyperthyroidism. The CDR3 protein is CASRAGTGSYEQYF. In nucleotides, the CDR3 is TGTGCCAGCAGGGCCGGGACGGGGTCCTACGAGCAGTACTTC.